The 17 T cell receptor beta chains below all came from one sample that was sequenced in a study of T cell responses to AZD1222 COVID-19 vaccine. Produced via immunoSEQ multiplex PCR; TCRdb's table is partial and in-frame only. The data contain about 260,000 clones, approximately 93% of them singletons. Specimen: peripheral blood, collected on day 0 of AZD1222 vaccination. These receptors came from an adult in good health.

This rearrangement joins TRBV29-1 to TRBJ2-1; D ambiguous. Trimming shortened V by 4 bases and J by 0 bases, and 13 bases separated the two germline ends. The germline gives CDR1 SQVTM, CDR2 ANQGSEA. The length of the CDR3 is 15 residues. Here the CDR3 DNA reads TGCAGCGTTGTTGCCCTTTTAAGCTCCTACAATGAGCAGTTCTTC. This translates into CSVVALLSSYNEQFF.

Points on this clone: This same CDR3 is encoded by further DNA sequences in the sample. The chain employs TRBV27 and TRBJ1-2; D is unclear. Trimming left V 2 bases short and J 5 bases short, with 9 bases between. From germline, CDR1 is MNHEY and CDR2 SMNVEV (reference sequence). This CDR3 spans 13 amino acids. CDR3 sequence: CASSLEGSYGYTF. Here the CDR3 DNA reads TGTGCCAGCAGTTTAGAAGGTTCATATGGCTACACCTTC.

V usage is TRBV6-2 or TRBV6-3 and J usage is TRBJ2-7, with TRBD1 as a possible D gene (5 bases). Germline lookup yields CDR1 MNHEY and CDR2 SVGEGT. V lost 2 bases to trimming and J lost 5 bases, with 13 bases between them. The CDR3 has 14 residues. The CDR3 is CASSYMQGLHEQYF. The CDR3 DNA reads TGTGCCAGCAGTTACATGCAGGGCTTACACGAGCAGTACTTC.

The J gene is TRBJ2-2, the V gene TRBV27; tentative D call: TRBD1 (5 bases). Germline CDR1 reads MNHEY; CDR2 reads SMNVEV (reference sequence). Trimming shortened V by 3 bases and J by 1 base, and 6 bases separated the two germline ends. This CDR3 comprises 14 residues. The CDR3 nucleotides read TGTGCCAGCAGTTTGGGGCAGAACACCGGGGAGCTGTTTTTT. It encodes CASSLGQNTGELFF.

V usage is TRBV6-2 or TRBV6-3 and J usage is TRBJ2-7, with 9 bases lining up with TRBD2. Germline V gene sequence: CDR1 MNHEY, CDR2 SVGEGT. Trimming cost V 6 bases and J 3 bases; bases outside gene matches: 12. The CDR3 is 16 amino acids. The CDR3 region is CASSRSGGRANYEQYF. The CDR3 DNA reads as TGTGCCAGCAGCCGGTCTGGCGGGAGGGCCAACTACGAGCAGTACTTC.

The CDR3 protein is CASSYRQHEAFF. CDR3 coding DNA: TGTGCCAGCAGCTACCGACAGCATGAAGCTTTCTTT. The chain recombines TRBV12-3 or TRBV12-4 with TRBJ1-1; possibly TRBD1 for D (5 bases). The CDR3 spans 12 residues. V was cut by 6 bases and J by 7 bases, with 12 bases left in between.

The DNA for the CDR3 is TGTGCCAGCAGTTCGGACTGGGAGCAGTACTTC. Translation gives CASSSDWEQYF. The rearrangement links TRBV7-9 to TRBJ2-7, with D tentatively TRBD2 (5 bases). This CDR3 region has 11 residues. V lost 6 bases and J lost 7, with 10 bases in between. Germline loops: CDR1 SEHNR, CDR2 FQNEAQ (reference sequence).

In regard to this clone: Other DNA sequences within the sample encode an identical CDR3. The chain employs TRBV5-6 and TRBJ2-7, with D possibly matching TRBD1 (6 bases). Trimming shortened V by 1 base and J by 4 bases, and 9 bases separated the two germline ends. Germline CDR1 is SGHDT and CDR2 is YYEEEE. The CDR3 totals 13 residues. The CDR3 protein is CASSLNRAYEQYF. DNA for the CDR3: TGTGCCAGCAGCTTGAACAGGGCTTACGAGCAGTACTTC.

The rearrangement uses TRBV19 and TRBJ2-1; 10 bases line up with TRBD1. V gave up 0 bases and J gave up 9 bases; unmatched junction bases: 5. The CDR3 consists of 15 residues. CDR1 and CDR2 from the germline V gene are LNHDA and SQIVND (reference sequence). The CDR3, as DNA: TGTGCCAGTAGTATAGACCGGGACAGGGGAACTGAGCAGTTCTTC. The encoded protein is CASSIDRDRGTEQFF.

J is TRBJ1-5 and V is TRBV6-5; D not certain. This CDR3 is built from 15 residues. The germline V gene encodes CDR1 MNHEY and CDR2 SVGAGI. Trimming took 5 bases from V and 0 from J, leaving 11 bases between them. The CDR3 loop reads CASSPGLTSNQPQHF. DNA of the CDR3: TGTGCCAGCAGTCCGGGTCTGACTAGCAATCAGCCCCAGCATTTT.

The V call is TRBV2, the J call TRBJ2-7; D gene unclear. CDR1 and CDR2 from the germline V gene are SNHLY and FYNNEI. V lost 1 base, J lost 6 bases, and 4 bases lay in between. The CDR3 spans 11 residues. The chain's CDR3 is CASSEEGEQYF. CDR3 nucleotides: TGTGCCAGCAGTGAAGAGGGCGAGCAGTACTTC. The variable domain in full, completed from reference TRBV2 and TRBJ2-7, reads EPEVTQTPSHQVTQMGQEVILRCVPISNHLYFYWYRQILGQKVEFLVSFYNNEISEKSEIFDDQFSVERPDGSNFTLKIRSTKLEDSAMYFCASSEEGEQYFGPGTRLTVT.

The chain couples TRBV5-4 to TRBJ2-2; TRBD2 matches at 10 bases. The CDR3 loop spans 17 amino acids. Germline values: CDR1 SGHNT, CDR2 YYREEE (reference sequence). Trimming cost V 4 bases and J 4 bases; bases outside gene matches: 10. CDR3 protein: CASSRGPPSGSTGELFF. The CDR3 coding sequence is TGTGCCAGCAGCAGAGGCCCCCCTAGCGGGAGCACCGGGGAGCTGTTTTTT.

This chain joins TRBV18 and TRBJ2-5, with D unclear. This CDR3 contains 13 residues. Germline V gene sequence: CDR1 KGHSH, CDR2 LQKENI. V was shortened by 4 bases and J by 5 bases, with 11 bases between the two germline ends. CDR3 sequence reads: CASSLSARETQYF. DNA for the CDR3: TGTGCCAGCTCACTTTCTGCTCGGGAGACCCAGTACTTC. Full variable domain (missing parts from reference TRBV18 and TRBJ2-5): NAGVMQNPRHLVRRRGQEARLRCSPMKGHSHVYWYRQLPEEGLKFMVYLQKENIIDESGMPKERFSAEFPKEGPSILRIQQVVRGDSAAYFCASSLSARETQYFGPGTRLLVL.

The chain links TRBV6-1 to TRBJ1-1, with 9 bases lining up with TRBD1. The CDR3 is made up of 18 amino acids. J gave up 0 bases and V 4 bases, and 12 bases lay outside the gene matches. CDR1 and CDR2 (germline): MNHNS, SASEGT. Written as DNA, the CDR3 is TGTGCCAGCAGTGGAGAGGGGACAGGGTCAAAACTGAACACTGAAGCTTTCTTT. Translating gives CASSGEGTGSKLNTEAFF.

V usage is TRBV7-6 and J usage is TRBJ2-2, with TRBD1 matching 7 bases. V lost 3 bases, J lost 3 bases, and 10 bases stayed unmatched. CDR1 is SGHVS and CDR2 is FNYEAQ in the germline V gene. The CDR3 totals 17 residues. CDR3 bases: TGTGCCAGCAGCTTCGAATCAGGGGGTTCTTACACCGGGGAGCTGTTTTTT. This gives the protein CASSFESGGSYTGELFF.

The genes are TRBV15 and TRBJ1-3; D not certain. Trimming took 1 base from V and 0 from J, leaving 7 bases between them. This CDR3 contains 15 residues. The germline V gene has CDR1 LNHNV and CDR2 YYDKDF (reference sequence). The CDR3 protein is CATSRGPDSGNTIYF. DNA of the CDR3: TGTGCCACCAGCAGAGGACCAGACTCTGGAAACACCATATATTTT.

V is TRBV18 and J is TRBJ2-3; TRBD1 might be the D (6 bases). CDR3 length equals 16 residues. Trimming stripped 4 bases from V and 3 bases from J, with 17 bases between. The germline CDR1 and CDR2 sequences are KGHSH and LQKENI. The chain's CDR3 is CASSLGTPRETDTQYF. CDR3 in DNA: TGTGCCAGCTCACTCGGGACACCTAGGGAGACAGATACGCAGTATTTT. The whole variable domain, remainder taken from reference TRBV18 and TRBJ2-3, is NAGVMQNPRHLVRRRGQEARLRCSPMKGHSHVYWYRQLPEEGLKFMVYLQKENIIDESGMPKERFSAEFPKEGPSILRIQQVVRGDSAAYFCASSLGTPRETDTQYFGPGTRLTVL.